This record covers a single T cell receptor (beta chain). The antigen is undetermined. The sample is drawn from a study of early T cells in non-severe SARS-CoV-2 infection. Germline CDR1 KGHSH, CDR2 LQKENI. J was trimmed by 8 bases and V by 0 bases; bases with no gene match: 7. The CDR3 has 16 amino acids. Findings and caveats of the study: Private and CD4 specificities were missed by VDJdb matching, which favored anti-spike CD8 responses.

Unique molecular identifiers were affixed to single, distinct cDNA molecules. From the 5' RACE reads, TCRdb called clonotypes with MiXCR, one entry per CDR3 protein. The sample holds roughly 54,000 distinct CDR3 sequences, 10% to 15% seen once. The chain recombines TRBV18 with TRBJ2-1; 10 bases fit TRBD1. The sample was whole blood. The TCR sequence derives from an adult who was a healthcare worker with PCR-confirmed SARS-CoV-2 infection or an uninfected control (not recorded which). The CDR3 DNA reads TGTGCCAGCTCACCACCGTTAGGACAGGGGGGAGATGAGCAGTTCTTC. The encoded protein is CASSPPLGQGGDEQFF.